This note documents a single TCR beta chain sequence. The data originate from a study of blood T cell repertoires in COVID-19. On the study more broadly: COVID-19 samples collected from the United States, Italy and Spain covered acute and convalescent phases. Sample material is recorded as cDNA or gDNA derived from T cells, B-cell-depleted T cells, or PBMCs.

The CDR3 sequence is 16 residues long. V was clipped by 4 bases and J by 2 bases, with 14 bases between them. Germline V lookup: CDR1 MGHRA, CDR2 YSYEKL. Per the original methods: Estimated nucleated cell counts came from reference gene primer amplification. The data were produced by immunoSEQ multiplex PCR, yet TCRdb's version contains in-frame clones alone and is incomplete. The V and J calls and clone size come from that table; D and trimming were worked out from the DNA. Of fewer than 75,000 clones listed, over 75% were seen once; the top ten hold under 5%. V usage is TRBV4-1 and J usage is TRBJ1-4; the D is unclear. Material for sequencing was peripheral blood. The origin of this receptor is a man between 65 and 85 years old with acute or convalescent COVID-19. CDR3: CASSRGGGRTNEKLFF. CDR3 coding DNA: TGCGCCAGCAGCCGAGGAGGAGGGAGGACTAATGAAAAACTGTTTTTT.